The T cell receptor (beta chain) under discussion was sequenced for a study of T cell repertoires in cytomegalovirus infection. Study-level points and caveats: The study found HLA-C-restricted CMV-specific TCR beta clonotypes dominating the ex vivo response.

One entry per CDR3 protein results from TCRdb running MiXCR on the reads. The profile shows roughly 300,000 distinct CDR3 sequences, more than 8% of them singletons. This clonotype occurred a few times. The target antigen is unknown. The CDR3 runs to 18 residues. The V gene lost 6 bases and the J gene lost 2 bases, with 22 bases spanning the gap. CDR1 is MNHNS, CDR2 SASEGT, per germline. This chain links TRBV6-1 with TRBJ2-2, with D possibly being TRBD1 (6 bases). The sequence derives from a human donor in good health (CMV status not recorded). Some clones in this sample may be carry-over from other donors' samples. Sequenced material: PBMCs. CDR3 sequence reads: CASRDGPGHPYNTGELFF. The CDR3 DNA is TGTGCCAGCAGGGACGGACCGGGACACCCCTATAACACCGGGGAGCTGTTTTTT.